This entry is about one TCR beta chain. The source of the sample is a study of blood T cell repertoires in COVID-19. The ends were cut back, 4 bases at V and 0 bases at J, with 16 bases in the middle. CDR1 MGHRA and CDR2 YSYEKL come from the germline V gene. The CDR3 has 16 amino acids. Clones were read by immunoSEQ multiplex PCR, and TCRdb kept only the in-frame ones, dropping some. Here the sample spans around 100,000 clones, 70% to 80% being singletons. The V and J genes are TRBV4-1 and TRBJ2-7; tentatively, D is TRBD2 (5 bases). The TCR was taken from a man between 65 and 85 years old with active or convalescent COVID-19. Sequencing used peripheral blood. This CDR3 is CASSPYPRGSSYEQYF. The CDR3 DNA reads as TGCGCCAGCAGCCCATACCCCCGAGGGAGCTCCTACGAGCAGTACTTC.